These 30 T cell receptor beta chains share one sample of origin, sequenced in a study of shared clonotypes between healthy human individuals. Profiled with immunoSEQ multiplex PCR; TCRdb holds only in-frame clones, not every one. The table lists over 1.4 million clones, 96% of them singletons. Sample: naive CD4+ T cells sorted from blood. Subset: CD45RA+ positively selected. The receptors originated from a man aged 25-40 years in good health.

This chain joins TRBV14 and TRBJ2-5; 10 positions match TRBD2. Losses at the gene ends were 3 bases for V and 5 bases for J; bases not matched to a gene: 6. Germline loops: CDR1 SGHDN, CDR2 FVKESK. The CDR3 consists of 15 residues. The CDR3 DNA reads as TGTGCCAGCAGCCAGCTAGCGGGAGTGTCTGAGACCCAGTACTTC. Translation gives CASSQLAGVSETQYF.

The gene calls are TRBV5-5 and TRBJ2-3; 8 bases match TRBD1. V trimming: 3 bases; J trimming: 6 bases; junction bases outside the gene matches: 6. The CDR3 covers 14 residues. Per the germline V gene, CDR1 is SGHKS and CDR2 is YYEKEE (reference sequence). The CDR3 is CASSSDRDGDTQYF. CDR3 DNA sequence: TGTGCCAGCAGCTCGGACAGGGATGGGGATACGCAGTATTTT.

The chain couples TRBV30 to TRBJ2-4; 10 bases line up with TRBD2. The V gene end was trimmed by 3 bases and the J gene end by 0 bases; junction bases not matched to a gene: 8. CDR1 and CDR2 from the germline V gene are GTSNPN and SVGIG (reference sequence). The CDR3 is 17 residues long. CDR3 coding DNA: TGTGCCTGGAGGGCCGGGACTAGCGACAGAGCCAAAAACATTCAGTACTTC. Protein: CAWRAGTSDRAKNIQYF.

This clone was counted a single time. CDR3 in DNA: TGTGCCACCAAGACAGGGGGCCAAGAGACCCAGTACTTC. Translated, it gives CATKTGGQETQYF. This chain connects TRBV5-4 to TRBJ2-5; 9 bases align to TRBD1. In germline, CDR1 is SGHNT, CDR2 YYREEE (reference sequence). This CDR3 is 13 amino acids long. With 9 bases clipped from V and 1 base from J, the junction kept 4 bases outside the gene matches.

The chain recombines TRBV10-1 with TRBJ2-3, with 9 positions matching TRBD1. V was clipped by 6 bases and J by 4 bases; unmatched bases: 11. Per the germline V gene, CDR1 is WNHNN and CDR2 is SYGVQD (reference sequence). This CDR3 region has 16 residues. CDR3 DNA sequence: TGCGCCAGCAGGGATCCGGGACAGGGTAGGTCAGATACGCAGTATTTT. It codes for CASRDPGQGRSDTQYF.

The chain links TRBV6-5 to TRBJ1-2; 8 bases are shared with TRBD1. The length of the CDR3 is 14 residues. Trimming took 0 bases from V and 8 from J; bases not matched to a gene: 5. Germline-derived CDR1 and CDR2 are MNHEY and SVGAGI. The CDR3 here is CASSYSLAGGGYTF. The CDR3 DNA follows: TGTGCCAGCAGTTACTCTTTGGCAGGGGGCGGCTACACCTTC.

The gene calls are TRBV2 and TRBJ2-7, with 9 nucleotides matching TRBD2. Germline CDR1 is SNHLY and CDR2 is FYNNEI. The CDR3 contains 14 residues. J gave up 5 bases and V 6 bases, and 8 bases lay outside the gene matches. The CDR3 region is CASSQLAGLNEQYF. The CDR3 coding sequence is TGTGCCAGCAGCCAACTAGCGGGCCTAAACGAGCAGTACTTC.

The CDR3 reads CASSWGRTTGELFF. CDR3 nucleotide sequence: TGTGCCAGCAGCTGGGGGCGGACCACCGGGGAGCTGTTTTTT. The chain links TRBV6-1 to TRBJ2-2; perhaps TRBD1 as D (6 bases). The CDR3 runs 14 residues. The germline V gene has CDR1 MNHNS and CDR2 SASEGT. V was cut by 6 bases and J by 4 bases, with 12 bases left in between.

The CDR3: CATSRDIRDARLVRVGYTF. The CDR3 DNA reads as TGTGCCACCAGCAGAGATATCCGGGACGCCCGTCTGGTCCGCGTGGGCTACACCTTC. This chain connects TRBV15 to TRBJ1-2; tentative D call: TRBD1 (5 bases). Between the trimmed V and J ends, which lost 0 bases and 8 bases, there was a span of 28 bases. This CDR3 is built from 19 residues. The germline CDR1 and CDR2 sequences are LNHNV and YYDKDF (reference sequence).

The V gene is TRBV29-1, the J gene TRBJ1-2; D remains ambiguous. The V gene lost 7 bases and the J gene lost 5 bases, with 14 bases spanning the gap. This CDR3 has 12 residues. In germline, CDR1 is SQVTM, CDR2 ANQGSEA. CDR3 residues: CSALPGTYGYTF. The CDR3 DNA follows: TGCAGCGCCCTCCCCGGAACTTATGGCTACACCTTC.

This clone was picked up one time. This rearrangement joins TRBV30 to TRBJ1-1, with no clear D. Germline lookup yields CDR1 GTSNPN and CDR2 SVGIG (reference sequence). Trimming pared 0 bases from V and 2 bases from J, leaving 16 bases between. The CDR3 covers 16 residues. The CDR3 loop reads CAWSVLVGRPNTEAFF. The DNA of the CDR3 is TGTGCCTGGAGTGTACTGGTGGGTAGACCCAACACTGAAGCTTTCTTT.

This chain connects TRBV28 to TRBJ2-1; D not resolved. Trimming removed 5 bases from V and 10 bases from J, with 18 bases in between. CDR3 length: 14 residues. Germline loops: CDR1 MDHEN, CDR2 SYDVKM. The CDR3: CASSTSTRSAEQFF. The CDR3 DNA reads TGTGCCAGCAGTACCTCGACTCGGAGTGCGGAGCAGTTCTTC.

This rearrangement joins TRBV13 to TRBJ2-7; 12 bases align to TRBD2. The germline gives CDR1 PRHDT, CDR2 FYEKMQ (reference sequence). This CDR3 is built from 17 residues. V was clipped by 5 bases and J by 2 bases; unmatched bases: 10. CDR3 sequence reads: CASSPGTSGPRPYEQYF. CDR3 coding DNA: TGTGCCAGCAGCCCCGGGACTAGCGGGCCCAGGCCCTACGAGCAGTACTTC.

The chain employs TRBV28 and TRBJ2-1, with 9 bases lining up with TRBD2. Germline V gene data show CDR1 as MDHEN and CDR2 as SYDVKM. The CDR3 is 17 amino acids. With V trimmed by 11 bases and J by 1 base, 15 bases remained unmatched. CDR3 sequence: CAAGRSGTSFSYNEQFF. Here the CDR3 DNA reads TGTGCCGCGGGGAGGAGTGGGACTAGCTTTTCCTACAATGAGCAGTTCTTC.

V gene TRBV19 combines with J gene TRBJ1-5; D possibly corresponds to TRBD1 (5 bases). Germline V lookup: CDR1 LNHDA, CDR2 SQIVND (reference sequence). Deletions cut 4 bases from V and 4 bases from J, with 20 bases between. This CDR3 contains 17 residues. In nucleotides, the CDR3 is TGTGCCAGTAGTAACCTTCCAGGAAAGGGACCTAATCAGCCCCAGCATTTT. Protein sequence: CASSNLPGKGPNQPQHF.

This clone appeared once. The sample holds other DNA sequences that translate to the same CDR3. The V and J genes are TRBV2 and TRBJ2-7, with D perhaps matching TRBD1 (5 bases). Trimming pared 6 bases from V and 1 base from J, leaving 10 bases between. This CDR3 is built from 13 residues. CDR1 and CDR2 from the germline V gene are SNHLY and FYNNEI. The CDR3 DNA reads TGTGCCAGCAGCCCAGGGCTTTCCTACGAGCAGTACTTC. Translating it yields CASSPGLSYEQYF.

CDR3 bases: TGTGCCAGCAGCCGGACTGGTGGGACAGGGATGGAGACCCAGTACTTC. Amino acid sequence: CASSRTGGTGMETQYF. V usage is TRBV7-9 and J usage is TRBJ2-5; 9 positions match TRBD1. Trimming took 5 bases from V and 5 from J; bases not matched to a gene: 12. Germline V lookup: CDR1 SEHNR, CDR2 FQNEAQ (reference sequence). There are 16 residues in the CDR3.

The V call is TRBV9, the J call TRBJ2-2; D not resolved. Trimming took off 3 bases at V and 8 bases at J, with 14 bases between the two ends. Germline loops: CDR1 SGDLS, CDR2 YYNGEE. There are 14 residues in the CDR3. In nucleotides, the CDR3 is TGTGCCAGCAGCGCCGGCAGCCGAATAGGGGAGCTGTTTTTT. Protein: CASSAGSRIGELFF.

The chain employs TRBV11-1 and TRBJ2-1, with D possibly being TRBD1 (6 bases). This CDR3 is built from 15 residues. The germline V and J ends were trimmed by 1 base and 4 bases, with 11 bases remaining between them. Germline-derived CDR1 and CDR2 are SGHAT and FQDESV (reference sequence). CDR3 sequence: CASSLGDTSYNEQFF. CDR3 nucleotides: TGTGCCAGCAGCTTAGGGGACACTTCTTACAATGAGCAGTTCTTC. The full variable domain, completed using reference TRBV11-1 and TRBJ2-1, is EAEVAQSPRYKITEKSQAVAFWCDPISGHATLYWYRQILGQGPELLVQFQDESVVDDSQLPKDRFSAERLKGVDSTLKIQPAELGDSAMYLCASSLGDTSYNEQFFGPGTRLTVL.

The rearrangement joins TRBV2 to TRBJ1-3; tentatively, D is TRBD1 (5 bases). V was pared by 7 bases and J by 2 bases, with 12 bases between. From germline, CDR1 is SNHLY and CDR2 FYNNEI. The CDR3 is 14 residues long. The CDR3 region is CASTRVNTGNTIYF. The CDR3 nucleotides are TGTGCCAGCACCAGGGTTAACACTGGAAACACCATATATTTT.

This clone has only one observation. The chain couples TRBV27 to TRBJ2-3; D call uncertain. The germline gives CDR1 MNHEY, CDR2 SMNVEV (reference sequence). V lost 0 bases and J 6 bases, leaving 7 bases between the germline ends. This CDR3 comprises 13 residues. The CDR3 DNA reads TGTGCCAGCAGTTTATCATCTCTGGATACGCAGTATTTT. Translation gives CASSLSSLDTQYF.

The rearrangement joins TRBV18 to TRBJ2-5; 10 nucleotides line up with TRBD1. The CDR3 runs 15 residues. The germline V gene has CDR1 KGHSH and CDR2 LQKENI. The J segment lost 7 bases and the V segment lost 3 bases, leaving 8 bases of the junction unmatched. As DNA, the CDR3 is TGTGCCAGCTCACCTCAGGACAGGGGGTCGGGGACCCAGTACTTC. Translated, it gives CASSPQDRGSGTQYF.

J is TRBJ2-2 and V is TRBV2; 12 bases map to TRBD2. V trimming: 6 bases; J trimming: 7 bases; junction bases outside the gene matches: 9. The CDR3 is made up of 16 amino acids. Germline lookup yields CDR1 SNHLY and CDR2 FYNNEI. The CDR3 sequence is CASSPRTSGTNGELFF. CDR3 DNA sequence: TGTGCCAGCAGCCCGAGGACTAGCGGGACAAACGGGGAGCTGTTTTTT.

This chain uses TRBV7-2 with TRBJ2-5; 10 nucleotides match TRBD1. Germline V gene data show CDR1 as SGHTA and CDR2 as FQGNSA. The CDR3 has 16 amino acids. The J segment lost 2 bases and the V segment lost 0 bases, leaving 3 bases of the junction unmatched. In DNA form, the CDR3 reads TGTGCCAGCAGCTTAGCCGGGACAGGGGTTCAAGAGACCCAGTACTTC. Amino acids: CASSLAGTGVQETQYF.

This clone was detected once. This rearrangement joins TRBV19 to TRBJ2-7; no reliable D call. Germline V gene data show CDR1 as LNHDA and CDR2 as SQIVND (reference sequence). Between the trimmed V and J ends, which lost 4 bases and 0 bases, there was a span of 10 bases. This CDR3 region has 14 residues. The CDR3 sequence: CASSKRDSSYEQYF. The CDR3 DNA follows: TGTGCCAGTAGTAAACGAGATAGCTCCTACGAGCAGTACTTC.

The gene calls are TRBV28 and TRBJ2-1, with 13 bases that match TRBD2. Trimming removed 4 bases from V and 4 bases from J; junction bases left unmatched: 4. The V gene's germline CDR1 is MDHEN and CDR2 SYDVKM. The CDR3 runs 16 residues. CDR3 residues: CASSSTSGRAYNEQFF. The DNA of the CDR3 is TGTGCCAGCAGTTCTACTAGCGGGAGGGCTTACAATGAGCAGTTCTTC.

The chain employs TRBV7-2 and TRBJ1-4; a weak D match, TRBD1 (5 bases). The V end was cut by 5 bases, the J end by 3 bases, with 13 bases between. This CDR3 comprises 15 residues. The germline V gene encodes CDR1 SGHTA and CDR2 FQGNSA. The CDR3 DNA follows: TGTGCCAGCAGCAGCGGGGGTTCTGCTAATGAAAAACTGTTTTTT. Translation gives CASSSGGSANEKLFF.

This clone has only one observation. V is TRBV10-3 and J is TRBJ2-2, with 7 bases matching TRBD1. CDR1 ENHRY and CDR2 SYGVKD come from the germline V gene. The V gene end was trimmed by 4 bases and the J gene end by 6 bases; junction bases not matched to a gene: 5. The CDR3 runs to 14 residues. Here the CDR3 DNA reads TGTGCCATCAGTGGGACAGGACCCCCCGGGGAGCTGTTTTTT. Translation gives CAISGTGPPGELFF.

The chain is built from TRBV10-3 and TRBJ1-5; unclear D gene. V was pared by 3 bases and J by 1 base, with 10 bases between. The CDR3 has 15 amino acids. Germline CDR1 reads ENHRY; CDR2 reads SYGVKD. As DNA, the CDR3 is TGTGCCATCAGTGAATGGGAGACCAGCAATCAGCCCCAGCATTTT. Translated, it gives CAISEWETSNQPQHF.

The chain links TRBV5-1 to TRBJ2-2, with 7 bases fitting TRBD2. This CDR3 contains 14 residues. J lost 7 bases, V lost 4 bases, and 7 bases had no gene match. Germline CDR1 reads SGHRS; CDR2 reads YFSETQ. This CDR3 is CASSAGLVSGELFF. CDR3 DNA sequence: TGCGCCAGCAGCGCCGGACTAGTTAGCGGGGAGCTGTTTTTT.